This T cell receptor beta chain was identified during a study of human T cells and chemical hapten exposure. Study as a whole: Small pooled library volume differences mainly caused per-sample TCR yield variation.

CDR3 size: 14 residues. Germline assignment: CDR1 SGHDT and CDR2 YYEEEE. V shed 4 bases, J shed 7 bases, and the junction held 6 bases outside the gene matches. This clonotype was seen a few times. TCRdb re-derived calls from the 5' RACE reads in MiXCR, one entry per CDR3 protein. The sample shows roughly 120,000 distinct CDR3 sequences, approximately 20% of them seen only once. It was unfractionated whole blood from which total RNA was extracted. The V gene is TRBV5-6, the J gene TRBJ2-2, with 8 nucleotides matching TRBD2. The receptor was isolated from a human donor in good health. CDR3 in amino acids: CASSISGKVGELFF. Written as DNA, the CDR3 is TGTGCCAGCAGCATTAGCGGGAAGGTCGGGGAGCTGTTTTTT. The entire variable domain, with the rest obtained from reference TRBV5-6 and TRBJ2-2, is as follows: DAGVTQSPTHLIKTRGQQVTLRCSPKSGHDTVSWYQQALGQGPQFIFQYYEEEERQRGNFPDRFSGHQFPNYSSELNVNALLLGDSALYLCASSISGKVGELFFGEGSRLTVL.